The T cell receptor (beta chain) under discussion was sequenced for a study of blood T cell repertoires in COVID-19. Background on the study: Researchers got acute and convalescent COVID-19 samples from the United States, Italy and Spain. PBMCs, B-cell-depleted T cells, or T cells were the source of the cDNA or gDNA that made up the material.

The V and J ends lost 4 bases and 4 bases, in that order; junction bases with no gene match: 18. Per the germline V gene, CDR1 is SGHRS and CDR2 is YFSETQ. The length of the CDR3 is 18 residues. This clone is a singleton in its sample. Original handling: From reference gene primer amplification, estimates of nucleated cell counts were derived. Using immunoSEQ multiplex PCR, the repertoire was profiled, and TCRdb retains in-frame clones only, with some absent. V, J and clone size derive from that table, while D and trimming were established from the DNA sequence. The top ten hold around 15% of the sample, which has approximately 35,000 clones, 80% to 90% seen once.

Sequencing was performed on peripheral blood. The chain recombines TRBV5-1 with TRBJ2-3; 7 nucleotides match TRBD2. The clonotype originates from a man aged 55 to 70 with active COVID-19. CDR3 protein: CASSAQVSVGGRSDTQYF. Written as DNA, the CDR3 is TGCGCCAGCAGCGCCCAAGTCTCCGTGGGGGGGAGGTCAGATACGCAGTATTTT.